This is a list of T cell receptor beta chains from one sample in a study of identical twins. TCRdb fed the 5' RACE reads into MiXCR, producing one record per CDR3 protein. The profile covers about 530,000 distinct CDR3 sequences, with more than 20% appearing a single time and around 0.48% taken by the ten largest. This same sample was also part of a study on yellow fever vaccine responses in identical twins.

Material for sequencing was CD4+ T cells sorted from blood. Receptors were obtained from a woman between 18 and 29 years old in good health. Both conserved end residues are part of each CDR3. D genes are given only for firm matches. A clone size is listed for some rows: how often the clone was seen (once, few, many), or a class if it is expanded.

J | D | size | V | length | CDR3 | DNA
TRBJ1-2 | NA | NA | TRBV5-1 | 15 | CASSLATGTNYGYTF | TGCGCCAGCAGCTTGGCTACAGGGACCAACTATGGCTACACCTTC
TRBJ2-5 | TRBD2 | few | TRBV5-1 | 14 | CASSPGLHQETQYF | TGCGCCAGCAGCCCGGGACTACACCAAGAGACCCAGTACTTC
TRBJ2-7 | TRBD1 | NA | TRBV5-1 | 15 | CASSLTGQTSYEQYF | TGCGCCAGCAGCTTGACGGGACAGACATCCTACGAGCAGTACTTC
TRBJ1-5 | TRBD1 | NA | TRBV27 | 16 | CASSASPTGLEQPQHF | TGTGCCAGCAGTGCCAGTCCGACAGGGCTGGAGCAGCCCCAGCATTTT
TRBJ2-1 | NA | many | TRBV5-1 | 15 | CASSLDGAGFGEQFF | TGCGCCAGCAGCTTGGACGGGGCAGGATTCGGTGAGCAGTTCTTC
TRBJ2-7 | NA | few | TRBV5-1 | 15 | CASSLAGGVSYEQYF | TGCGCCAGCAGCTTGGCCGGCGGAGTCAGCTACGAGCAGTACTTC
TRBJ2-1 | TRBD2 | NA | TRBV24-1 | 14 | CATSAGLAANEQFF | TGTGCCACCAGTGCGGGACTAGCGGCCAATGAGCAGTTCTTC
TRBJ2-3 | NA | few | TRBV2 | 16 | CASSGVRGPSTDTQYF | TGTGCCAGCAGTGGAGTTCGGGGCCCTAGCACAGATACGCAGTATTTT
TRBJ2-1 | TRBD2 | NA | TRBV6-2/TRBV6-3 | 15 | CASSLTRTSINEQFF | TGTGCCAGCAGCCTTACCCGGACTAGCATCAATGAGCAGTTCTTC
TRBJ2-7 | NA | NA | TRBV6-1 | 12 | CASTTEPYEQYF | TGTGCCAGCACGACTGAGCCCTACGAGCAGTACTTC
TRBJ1-6 | TRBD1 | NA | TRBV4-1 | 15 | CASSQGDRDNSPLHF | TGCGCCAGCAGCCAGGGAGACAGGGATAATTCACCCCTCCACTTT
TRBJ1-1 | NA | few | TRBV5-1 | 13 | CASRGTEGGEAFF | TGCGCCAGCCGGGGGACGGAGGGAGGTGAAGCTTTCTTT
TRBJ2-2 | TRBD1 | NA | TRBV7-9 | 17 | CASSSGDRGWNTGELFF | TGTGCCAGCAGCTCCGGAGACAGGGGGTGGAACACCGGGGAGCTGTTTTTT
TRBJ1-2 | NA | few | TRBV3-1 | 14 | CASSQDTGPGGYTF | TGTGCCAGCAGCCAGGATACAGGCCCGGGTGGCTACACCTTC
TRBJ2-3 | NA | NA | TRBV11-2 | 18 | CASSFRTIGVFGTDTQYF | TGTGCCAGCAGCTTCCGGACTATCGGAGTGTTTGGCACAGATACGCAGTATTTT
TRBJ2-1 | TRBD1 | many | TRBV24-1 | 13 | CATSDRDSNEQFF | TGTGCCACCAGTGATCGGGACAGCAATGAGCAGTTCTTC
TRBJ2-7 | NA | NA | TRBV20-1 | 15 | CSARTKAGRAVEQYF | TGCAGTGCTAGAACAAAGGCGGGGCGAGCCGTCGAGCAGTACTTC
TRBJ2-2 | NA | NA | TRBV24-1 | 16 | CATSDLSSANTGELFF | TGTGCCACCAGTGATTTGTCTAGCGCGAACACCGGGGAGCTGTTTTTT
TRBJ2-1 | TRBD1 | many | TRBV5-1 | 14 | CASSPGQGMNEQFF | TGCGCCAGCAGCCCTGGACAGGGAATGAATGAGCAGTTCTTC
TRBJ2-2 | NA | few | TRBV7-9 | 13 | CASSSYRVGELFF | TGTGCCAGCAGCTCCTACAGAGTCGGGGAGCTGTTTTTT
TRBJ2-2 | TRBD1 | few | TRBV28 | 16 | CASRSQGAGNTGELFF | TGTGCCAGCAGGTCACAGGGGGCAGGGAACACCGGGGAGCTGTTTTTT
TRBJ2-2 | TRBD1 | few | TRBV20-1 | 17 | CSARDLGQQANTGELFF | TGCAGTGCTAGAGATTTGGGACAGCAGGCAAACACCGGGGAGCTGTTTTTT
TRBJ2-1 | NA | NA | TRBV7-9 | 15 | CASSLVVGRRGEQFF | TGTGCCAGCAGCTTAGTCGTCGGGAGAAGGGGTGAGCAGTTCTTC
TRBJ2-3 | NA | NA | TRBV7-6 | 12 | CASSSNSDTQNF | TGTGCCAGCAGCTCGAATTCGGATACGCAGAATTTT
TRBJ2-3 | NA | few | TRBV4-1 | 11 | CASQQRDTQYF | TGCGCCAGTCAGCAAAGGGATACGCAGTATTTT
TRBJ2-2 | NA | NA | TRBV7-8 | 16 | CASSLGSGTYTGELFF | TGTGCCAGCAGCTTAGGGTCCGGCACATACACCGGGGAGCTGTTTTTT
TRBJ1-1 | NA | few | TRBV5-1 | 17 | CASSFLPGSGGNTEAFF | TGCGCCAGCAGCTTCTTACCTGGATCGGGGGGGAACACTGAAGCTTTCTTT
TRBJ2-6 | NA | few | TRBV24-1 | 16 | CATSDLSRSGANVLTF | TGTGCCACCAGTGATTTGTCCCGCTCTGGGGCCAACGTCCTGACTTTC
TRBJ2-7 | TRBD2 | few | TRBV12-3/TRBV12-4 | 15 | CASSLGLAGVREQYF | TGTGCCAGCAGTCTCGGACTAGCGGGAGTGAGGGAGCAGTACTTC
TRBJ2-7 | TRBD2 | few | TRBV28 | 16 | CASSLRAGGTTYEQYF | TGTGCCAGCAGTTTAAGGGCGGGAGGTACAACCTACGAGCAGTACTTC
TRBJ2-6 | NA | NA | TRBV6-1 | 17 | CASSWGEANSGANVLTF | TGTGCCAGCAGCTGGGGGGAGGCCAACTCTGGGGCCAACGTCCTGACTTTC
TRBJ2-3 | TRBD1 | few | TRBV25-1 | 17 | CASSEKIGTGDTDTQYF | TGTGCCAGCAGTGAAAAAATTGGGACAGGGGACACAGATACGCAGTATTTT
TRBJ2-3 | NA | NA | TRBV6-5 | 13 | CASSSRIVDTQYF | TGTGCCAGCAGCTCCCGAATAGTTGATACGCAGTATTTT
TRBJ2-3 | NA | NA | TRBV25-1 | 15 | CASSEHRETADTQYF | TGTGCCAGCAGCGAACACCGGGAGACGGCAGATACGCAGTATTTT
TRBJ1-1 | TRBD1 | NA | TRBV6-5 | 15 | CASSYSFQGVTEAFF | TGTGCCAGCAGTTACTCGTTTCAGGGGGTCACTGAAGCTTTCTTT
TRBJ1-2 | NA | NA | TRBV29-1 | 13 | CSVEEGRGHGYTF | TGCAGCGTTGAAGAGGGGAGGGGACATGGCTACACCTTC
TRBJ2-1 | TRBD2 | NA | TRBV7-2 | 16 | CASSLAPGLGNNEQFF | TGTGCCAGCAGCTTGGCCCCGGGACTAGGTAACAATGAGCAGTTCTTC
TRBJ2-3 | TRBD2 | few | TRBV7-9 | 16 | CASSFGLASFTDTQYF | TGTGCCAGCAGCTTTGGACTAGCGTCCTTCACAGATACGCAGTATTTT
TRBJ2-1 | TRBD1 | NA | TRBV28 | 17 | CASSFGLFSGGNNEQFF | TGTGCCAGCAGTTTTGGGCTCTTTTCAGGGGGTAACAATGAGCAGTTCTTC
TRBJ2-1 | NA | few | TRBV29-1 | 11 | CSVGGQGEQFF | TGCAGCGTTGGGGGTCAGGGTGAGCAGTTCTTC
TRBJ2-3 | NA | many | TRBV5-1 | 12 | CASSLLTDTQYF | TGCGCCAGCAGCTTGCTCACAGATACGCAGTATTTT
TRBJ2-1 | TRBD2 | NA | TRBV7-2 | 16 | CASSLVASGSLNEQFF | TGTGCCAGCAGCTTAGTTGCCAGCGGGAGCCTCAATGAGCAGTTCTTC
TRBJ2-1 | NA | NA | TRBV2 | 12 | CGQQKGDNEQFF | TGTGGCCAGCAGAAGGGGGACAATGAGCAGTTCTTC
TRBJ2-2 | NA | NA | TRBV19 | 15 | CASNPTERNTGELFF | TGTGCCAGTAATCCGACGGAGAGGAACACCGGGGAGCTGTTTTTT
TRBJ1-1 | NA | few | TRBV12-3/TRBV12-4 | 13 | CASSFRRRTEAFF | TGTGCCAGCAGTTTCAGGAGGAGGACTGAAGCTTTCTTT
TRBJ2-2 | NA | NA | TRBV11-3 | 13 | CASSPTQSGELFF | TGTGCCAGCAGCCCCACGCAGTCCGGGGAGCTGTTTTTT
TRBJ2-4 | TRBD2 | NA | TRBV7-2 | 16 | CASSLVSGGAKNIQYF | TGTGCCAGCAGCTTAGTGTCGGGGGGTGCCAAAAACATTCAGTACTTC
TRBJ1-4 | NA | few | TRBV4-1 | 14 | CASSPGSTNEKLFF | TGCGCCAGCAGCCCGGGTTCTACTAATGAAAAACTGTTTTTT